The sequence of this TCR beta chain was determined in a study of blood T cell repertoires in COVID-19. As for the study in general: From the United States, Italy and Spain came samples of acute and convalescent COVID-19. T cells, B-cell-depleted T cells, or PBMCs supplied cDNA or gDNA.

V dropped 4 bases and J dropped 3 bases, with 7 bases sitting between them. Germline CDR1 is MNHEY and CDR2 is SMNVEV (reference sequence). This CDR3 comprises 13 residues. Authors' analysis steps: Estimation of nucleated cell counts was performed using reference gene primer amplification. The method was immunoSEQ multiplex PCR; TCRdb's version includes in-frame clones alone and lacks a portion of them. V and J calls and clone size come straight from that table; D and trimming were deduced from the DNA. There are approximately 530,000 clones in the sample; around nine tenths occur only once, and roughly 8.3% lies in the top ten.

This sequence was found in a woman in her forties or fifties with COVID-19, enrolled during active disease. The chain uses TRBV27 and TRBJ1-5, with D possibly being TRBD1 (5 bases). Material: peripheral blood. CDR3 nucleotides: TGTGCCAGCAGTTGGGGCAACAATCAGCCCCAGCATTTT. Protein: CASSWGNNQPQHF.